The present entry profiles one T cell receptor beta chain with its context. Its antigen target is currently unknown. No quality values exist for individual bases; no much larger clone is one base distant. The immunoSEQ Assay, a bias-controlled multiplex PCR, was used to amplify TCRbeta CDR3 regions from genomic DNA. On the study's bioinformatics: Within the assay, amplification of reference gene primers was used to estimate how many nucleated cells each sample contained. Sequence reads were collapsed and filtered to measure the absolute abundance of every unique TCRbeta CDR3 rearrangement. For each sample, productive Simpson clonality was calculated by taking the square root of Simpson's diversity index across productive rearrangements. TCRdb re-hosts the immuneACCESS table, in-frame sequences only. Its copies lack some clones; in the studies checked, an unresolved V gene accounts for under half of them, and the cause for the rest is not known. From that table come the V and J calls and clone size; the DNA was used to work out D and trimming. This sample is represented by about 68,000 clones; 70% to 90% of them were singletons. The leading ten clones occupy around 3.6% of the sample.

From the germline V gene (reference sequence), CDR1 is LGHDT and CDR2 is YNNKEL. The CDR3 runs 16 amino acids, cysteine and phenylalanine included. This entry keeps only the CDR3 DNA: 48 bases, framed from base 1. At the junction V is shortened by 0 bases and J by 2 bases, with 11 bases in between. At one collaborating source in Seattle, patients were enrolled during active infection and were followed longitudinally through the course of disease. Collaborating institutions collected whole blood in K2EDTA tubes following their own protocols. For TCRbeta analysis, collaborator samples were shipped as frozen whole blood, as isolated PBMCs, or as DNA extracted from either sample type. This sample stems from a study of blood T cell repertoires in COVID-19 (dated by TCRdb to 2018 to 2021). About the investigation overall: Samples from collaborators originated in the United States, Italy and Spain and spanned both the acute and convalescent phases of COVID-19. Where available, HLA class I and class II types were obtained from metadata supplied by the sample provider rather than from assay-based typing. Samples were obtained from the ongoing ImmuneRACE study (first 160 participants) and from 950 to 1,500 subjects provided by 6 global collaborators. Sample metadata almost always included a de-identified subject ID, COVID-19 status, age in years and sex. The material from the prospective study consisted of cDNA or gDNA derived from T cells, B-cell-depleted T cells, or PBMCs. Deeply sampled blood TCRbeta repertoires from subjects exposed to, actively infected with, or recovered from COVID-19 were included in the dataset. The repertoires were made available in a free public database intended to serve as a resource for research on the immune response to SARS-CoV-2.

The research as a whole found: The amount of clinical and demographic metadata varied by source and participant and was provided uncurated.

The chain couples TRBV3-1 (or the pseudogene TRBV3-2) to TRBJ1-3, with the D gene call left open. Sequences were obtained from peripheral blood. The sequence derives from a woman between 45 and 60 years old with COVID-19, enrolled during active disease. At the DNA level, the sequence is TGTGCCAGCAGCCAAGATTGGAGACCGCCTGGAAACACCATATATTTT. This gives the protein CASSQDWRPPGNTIYF.